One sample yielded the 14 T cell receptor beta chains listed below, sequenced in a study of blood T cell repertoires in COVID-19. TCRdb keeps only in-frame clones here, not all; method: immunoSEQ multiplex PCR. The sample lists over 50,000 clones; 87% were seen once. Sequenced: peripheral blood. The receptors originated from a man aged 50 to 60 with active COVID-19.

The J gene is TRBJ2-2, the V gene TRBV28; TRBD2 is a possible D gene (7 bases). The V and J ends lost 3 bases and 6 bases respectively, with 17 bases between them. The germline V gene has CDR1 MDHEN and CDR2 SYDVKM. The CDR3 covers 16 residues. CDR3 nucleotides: TGTGCCAGCAGTTTTAGGGGGGGGCGCAAGGCCGGGGAGCTGTTTTTT. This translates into CASSFRGGRKAGELFF.

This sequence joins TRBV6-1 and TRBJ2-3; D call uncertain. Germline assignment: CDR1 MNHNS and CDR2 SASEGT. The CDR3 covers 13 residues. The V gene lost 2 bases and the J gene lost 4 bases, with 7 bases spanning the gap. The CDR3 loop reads CASSESYADTQYF. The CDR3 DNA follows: TGTGCCAGCAGTGAATCGTATGCAGATACGCAGTATTTT.

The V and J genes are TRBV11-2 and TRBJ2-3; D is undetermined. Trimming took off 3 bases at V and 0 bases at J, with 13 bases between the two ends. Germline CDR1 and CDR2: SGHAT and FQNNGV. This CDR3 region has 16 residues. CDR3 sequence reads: CASSFNGRMSTDTQYF. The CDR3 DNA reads TGTGCCAGCAGCTTCAACGGCAGGATGAGCACAGATACGCAGTATTTT.

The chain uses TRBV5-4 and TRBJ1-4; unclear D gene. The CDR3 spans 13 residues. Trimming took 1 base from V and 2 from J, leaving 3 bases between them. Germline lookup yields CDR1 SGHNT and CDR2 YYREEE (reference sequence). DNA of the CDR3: TGTGCCAGCAGCTTGTATACTAATGAAAAACTGTTTTTT. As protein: CASSLYTNEKLFF.

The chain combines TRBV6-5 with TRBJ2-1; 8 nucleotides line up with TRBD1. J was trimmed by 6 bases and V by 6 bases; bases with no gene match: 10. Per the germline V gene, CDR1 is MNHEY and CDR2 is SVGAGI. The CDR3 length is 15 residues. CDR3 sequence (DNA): TGTGCCAGCAGCCCCGGACAGGGTCCCCCCAATGAGCAGTTCTTC. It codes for CASSPGQGPPNEQFF.

The CDR3 region is CSVKEGQETQYF. The CDR3 nucleotides read TGCAGCGTGAAGGAGGGACAAGAGACCCAGTACTTC. The chain employs TRBV29-1 and TRBJ2-5; a weak D match, TRBD2 (6 bases). Trimming took 6 bases from V and 2 from J, leaving 10 bases between them. The CDR3 sequence is 12 residues long. Germline V lookup: CDR1 SQVTM, CDR2 ANQGSEA.

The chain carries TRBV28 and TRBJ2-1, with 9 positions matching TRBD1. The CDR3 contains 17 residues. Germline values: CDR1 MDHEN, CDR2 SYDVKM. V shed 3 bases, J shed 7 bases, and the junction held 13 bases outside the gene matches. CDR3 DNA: TGTGCCAGCAGTTTTTCTCCCGGACAGGGGAAGGGTAATGAGCAGTTCTTC. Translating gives CASSFSPGQGKGNEQFF.

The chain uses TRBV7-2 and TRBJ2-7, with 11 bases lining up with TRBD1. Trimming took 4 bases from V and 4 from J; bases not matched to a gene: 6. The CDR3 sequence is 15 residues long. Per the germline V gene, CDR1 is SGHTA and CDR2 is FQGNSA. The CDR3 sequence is CASSSAGTGGYEQYF. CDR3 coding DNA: TGTGCCAGCAGCTCAGCCGGGACAGGGGGGTACGAGCAGTACTTC.

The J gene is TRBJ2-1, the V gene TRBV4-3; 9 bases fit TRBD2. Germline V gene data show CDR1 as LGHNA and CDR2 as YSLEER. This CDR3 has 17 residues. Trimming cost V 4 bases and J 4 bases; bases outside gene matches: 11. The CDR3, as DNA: TGCGCCAGCAGCCCCGGGGGGATAGCGGGGGCGTACAATGAGCAGTTCTTC. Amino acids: CASSPGGIAGAYNEQFF.

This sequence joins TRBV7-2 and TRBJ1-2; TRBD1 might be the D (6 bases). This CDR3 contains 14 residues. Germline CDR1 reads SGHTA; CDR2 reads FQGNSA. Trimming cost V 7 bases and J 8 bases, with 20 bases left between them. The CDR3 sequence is CASTLRRQDHGYTF. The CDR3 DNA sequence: TGTGCCAGCACCCTTAGAAGACAGGACCACGGCTACACCTTC.

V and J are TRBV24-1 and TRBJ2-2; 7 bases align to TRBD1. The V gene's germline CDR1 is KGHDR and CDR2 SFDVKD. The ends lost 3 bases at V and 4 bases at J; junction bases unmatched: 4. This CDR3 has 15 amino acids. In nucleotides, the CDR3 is TGTGCCACCAGTGATGCCGGGACAGTCACCGGGGAGCTGTTTTTT. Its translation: CATSDAGTVTGELFF.

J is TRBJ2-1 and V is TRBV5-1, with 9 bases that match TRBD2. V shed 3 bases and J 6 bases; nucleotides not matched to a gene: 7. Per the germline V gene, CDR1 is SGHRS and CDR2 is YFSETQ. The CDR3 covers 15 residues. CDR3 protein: CASSWGAGGGNEQFF. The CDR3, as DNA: TGCGCCAGCAGCTGGGGAGCGGGGGGAGGCAATGAGCAGTTCTTC.

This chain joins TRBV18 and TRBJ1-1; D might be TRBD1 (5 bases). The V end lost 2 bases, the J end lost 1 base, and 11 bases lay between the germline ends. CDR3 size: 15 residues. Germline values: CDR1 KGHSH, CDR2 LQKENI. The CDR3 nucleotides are TGTGCCAGCTCACCAGTGGGAGGGGCGAACACTGAAGCTTTCTTT. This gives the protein CASSPVGGANTEAFF.

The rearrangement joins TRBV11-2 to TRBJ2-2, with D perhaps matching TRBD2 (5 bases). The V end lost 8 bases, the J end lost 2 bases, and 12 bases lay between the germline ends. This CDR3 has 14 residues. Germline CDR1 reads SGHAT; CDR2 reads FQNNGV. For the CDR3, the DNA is TGTGCCAGCGGCGTGAGGGTTAACACCGGGGAGCTGTTTTTT. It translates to CASGVRVNTGELFF.